One sample yielded the 23 T cell receptor beta chains listed below, sequenced in a study of immune evolution from preneoplasia to lung adenocarcinoma. The method was immunoSEQ multiplex PCR; TCRdb's version includes in-frame clones alone and lacks a portion of them. Counted here are under 7,000 clones, about three quarters occurring once; the ten biggest clones make up about 9.6%. Material: FFPE lung adenocarcinoma in situ tissue. The receptors come from a person aged 60 to 80 with lung adenocarcinoma.

The chain uses TRBV5-1 and TRBJ2-5; 9 bases are a match to TRBD2. Looked up from germline, CDR1 is SGHRS and CDR2 is YFSETQ. CDR3 length equals 16 residues. J lost 4 bases, V lost 1 base, and 8 bases had no gene match. The CDR3 region is CASSLQLAGRGETQYF. CDR3 coding DNA: TGCGCCAGCAGCTTGCAGCTAGCGGGGAGGGGAGAGACCCAGTACTTC.

The chain carries TRBV2 and TRBJ1-1, with 7 bases aligning to TRBD1. Germline CDR1 SNHLY, CDR2 FYNNEI. Trimming at V came to 6 bases and at J to 5 bases, leaving 6 bases not matched to a gene. The CDR3 runs 13 residues. The CDR3 DNA is TGTGCCAGCAGGACAGGGCATAGGACTGAAGCTTTCTTT. Translated: CASRTGHRTEAFF.

This sequence joins TRBV30 and TRBJ2-3; a weak D match, TRBD2 (6 bases). This CDR3 spans 16 amino acids. The germline CDR1 and CDR2 sequences are GTSNPN and SVGIG (reference sequence). V was pared by 4 bases and J by 1 base, with 18 bases between. The CDR3 region is CAWTDAGTGGTDTQYF. The CDR3 nucleotides read TGTGCCTGGACTGACGCGGGGACGGGGGGCACAGATACGCAGTATTTT.

The gene calls are TRBV27 and TRBJ2-7; TRBD2 matches at 7 bases. V trimming: 3 bases; J trimming: 2 bases; junction bases outside the gene matches: 4. The CDR3 has 14 residues. CDR1 and CDR2 from the germline V gene are MNHEY and SMNVEV (reference sequence). CDR3: CASSFDGGTYEQYF. As DNA, the CDR3 is TGTGCCAGCAGTTTTGACGGGGGGACCTACGAGCAGTACTTC.

DNA of the CDR3: TGTGCCAGCAGCTTAGGGGGGACTCCCGGAACGGCGACCCAGTACTTC. This translates into CASSLGGTPGTATQYF. The chain is built from TRBV7-2 and TRBJ2-5; possibly TRBD2 for D (6 bases). Trimming removed 1 base at V and 7 bases at J, with 19 bases between. The CDR3 sequence is 16 residues long. Germline V gene sequence: CDR1 SGHTA, CDR2 FQGNSA.

The chain employs TRBV7-2 and TRBJ2-2; tentatively, D is TRBD2 (5 bases). Looked up from germline, CDR1 is SGHTA and CDR2 is FQGNSA. This CDR3 contains 15 residues. V was pared by 5 bases and J by 0 bases, with 10 bases between. DNA of the CDR3: TGTGCCAGCAGCGCCTGGGGAGCGAACACCGGGGAGCTGTTTTTT. Protein product: CASSAWGANTGELFF.

V gene TRBV13 combines with J gene TRBJ1-2; D gene ambiguous. From germline, CDR1 is PRHDT and CDR2 FYEKMQ (reference sequence). Trimming took off 0 bases at V and 3 bases at J, with 8 bases between the two ends. The CDR3 is made up of 14 amino acids. The DNA of the CDR3 is TGTGCCAGCAGCTTAGGAGGGAGCGACTATGGCTACACCTTC. The encoded protein is CASSLGGSDYGYTF.

The V call is TRBV11-1, the J call TRBJ1-1; D unclear. The CDR3 is 13 amino acids. Germline lookup yields CDR1 SGHAT and CDR2 FQDESV (reference sequence). Trimming took off 1 base at V and 2 bases at J, with 5 bases between the two ends. The CDR3 loop is CASSLVVNTEAFF. The DNA for the CDR3 is TGTGCCAGCAGCTTAGTGGTAAACACTGAAGCTTTCTTT.

This chain links TRBV14 with TRBJ1-1; D remains unclear. V gave up 4 bases and J gave up 6 bases, with 6 bases separating them. The germline V gene has CDR1 SGHDN and CDR2 FVKESK. The CDR3 consists of 11 residues. In nucleotides, the CDR3 is TGTGCCAGCAGCCGAACAGCTGAAGCTTTCTTT. Amino acids: CASSRTAEAFF.

The chain couples TRBV5-6 to TRBJ1-5, with 11 positions matching TRBD1. The ends lost 4 bases at V and 7 bases at J; junction bases unmatched: 7. The CDR3 spans 15 residues. Germline loops: CDR1 SGHDT, CDR2 YYEEEE. The CDR3 nucleotides are TGTGCCAGCAGCCGCGGACAGGGGGCTAAGCAGCCCCAGCATTTT. Translating it yields CASSRGQGAKQPQHF.

This chain connects TRBV25-1 to TRBJ2-3, with unresolved D. The CDR3 consists of 14 residues. Trimming stripped 3 bases from V and 2 bases from J, with 9 bases between. The V gene's germline CDR1 is MGHDK and CDR2 SYGVNS. CDR3 in amino acids: CASSDSSYTDTQYF. For the CDR3, the DNA is TGTGCCAGCAGTGATTCCTCCTACACAGATACGCAGTATTTT.

The genes are TRBV5-6 and TRBJ1-2; 7 bases line up with TRBD1. After removal of 0 bases from V and 4 bases from J, the junction contained 12 bases not matched to a gene. Per the germline V gene, CDR1 is SGHDT and CDR2 is YYEEEE. The CDR3 is 17 residues long. CDR3 coding DNA: TGTGCCAGCAGCTTGGCCCGGACAGGAGGCGAATCCTATGGCTACACCTTC. Residues: CASSLARTGGESYGYTF.

A note on this clone: Distinct nucleotide sequences in the sample also encode this CDR3. The chain is built from TRBV7-3 and TRBJ2-1, with D perhaps TRBD1 (5 bases). The CDR3 extends over 15 amino acids. Trimming took 5 bases from V and 3 from J, leaving 14 bases between them. Germline V gene sequence: CDR1 SGHTA, CDR2 FQGTGA. Written as DNA, the CDR3 is TGTGCCAGCAGCATCACAGGAGATGTCTACAATGAGCAGTTCTTC. Its protein product is CASSITGDVYNEQFF.

The genes are TRBV25-1 and TRBJ1-1, with 9 bases fitting TRBD1. CDR3 length: 14 residues. CDR1 and CDR2 (germline): MGHDK, SYGVNS. After removal of 6 bases from V and 1 base from J, the junction contained 3 bases not matched to a gene. The CDR3 loop reads CASRRQGENTEAFF. The CDR3 coding sequence is TGTGCCAGCAGGAGACAGGGGGAGAACACTGAAGCTTTCTTT.

The rearrangement joins TRBV7-3 to TRBJ2-7; D is possibly TRBD2 (6 bases). The CDR3 is made up of 11 amino acids. V was cut by 5 bases and J by 9 bases, with 11 bases left in between. Germline CDR1 reads SGHTA; CDR2 reads FQGTGA. The CDR3 loop reads CASSNPGLQYF. The CDR3 coding sequence is TGTGCCAGCAGCAACCCGGGACTGCAGTACTTC.

The chain joins TRBV6-1 to TRBJ1-2; 10 positions match TRBD1. The V gene's germline CDR1 is MNHNS and CDR2 SASEGT. The CDR3 is 19 residues long. Losses at the gene ends were 4 bases for V and 4 bases for J; bases not matched to a gene: 18. The CDR3 loop is CASSGQGARGGRHLYGYTF. The DNA for the CDR3 is TGTGCCAGCAGTGGACAGGGGGCGCGGGGAGGGCGGCATCTCTATGGCTACACCTTC.

The chain uses TRBV10-1 and TRBJ1-1; D is possibly TRBD1 (5 bases). CDR1 and CDR2 (germline): WNHNN, SYGVQD (reference sequence). The CDR3 totals 13 residues. Trimming pared 6 bases from V and 2 bases from J, leaving 10 bases between. CDR3 sequence reads: CASRGTENTEAFF. The CDR3 DNA reads as TGCGCCAGCAGAGGGACGGAAAACACTGAAGCTTTCTTT.

This chain joins TRBV28 and TRBJ2-3; TRBD1 matches at 9 bases. The CDR3 has 15 amino acids. Germline CDR1 MDHEN, CDR2 SYDVKM. V lost 6 bases to trimming and J lost 0 bases; unmatched junction nucleotides: 4. The DNA for the CDR3 is TGTGCCAGCAGCCACGGACAGGGGAGCACAGATACGCAGTATTTT. It translates to CASSHGQGSTDTQYF.

This sequence joins TRBV5-6 and TRBJ2-6; 9 bases match TRBD1. V trimming: 6 bases; J trimming: 2 bases; junction bases outside the gene matches: 9. Germline-derived CDR1 and CDR2 are SGHDT and YYEEEE. This CDR3 has 17 residues. The CDR3 sequence is CASTLTGGLTGANVLTF. For the CDR3, the DNA is TGTGCCAGCACCCTAACAGGGGGCCTGACTGGGGCCAACGTCCTGACTTTC.

The chain combines TRBV19 with TRBJ1-1; D uncertain. CDR3 length equals 11 residues. The germline gives CDR1 LNHDA, CDR2 SQIVND (reference sequence). Trimming took 7 bases from V and 4 from J, leaving 7 bases between them. The DNA for the CDR3 is TGTGCCAGTACGGCCAGCACTGAAGCTTTCTTT. Protein: CASTASTEAFF.

The V gene is TRBV7-9, the J gene TRBJ1-5, with 7 bases aligning to TRBD1. The CDR3 loop spans 12 amino acids. The V segment lost 10 bases and the J segment 3 bases; nucleotides outside the gene matches: 3. The germline V gene encodes CDR1 SEHNR and CDR2 FQNEAQ (reference sequence). DNA of the CDR3: TGTGCCACACAGGGGAACAATCAGCCCCAGCATTTT. It translates to CATQGNNQPQHF.

This clone has a single count. The chain employs TRBV2 and TRBJ1-5; TRBD1 agrees at 7 bases. From germline, CDR1 is SNHLY and CDR2 FYNNEI. The length of the CDR3 is 15 residues. The junction had 10 bases not matched to a gene; V was cut back by 8 bases and J by 3 bases. The DNA of the CDR3 is TGTGCCAGCTCGATCAACAGGGGTACCAATCAGCCCCAGCATTTT. As protein: CASSINRGTNQPQHF.

The V call is TRBV20-1, the J call TRBJ1-1; 7 nucleotides line up with TRBD1. The CDR3 contains 11 residues. Germline V gene data show CDR1 as DFQATT and CDR2 as SNEGSKA (reference sequence). With V trimmed by 5 bases and J by 7 bases, 4 bases remained unmatched. The CDR3 sequence is CSARRQGEAFF. The CDR3 bases are TGCAGTGCTCGAAGACAGGGTGAAGCTTTCTTT.